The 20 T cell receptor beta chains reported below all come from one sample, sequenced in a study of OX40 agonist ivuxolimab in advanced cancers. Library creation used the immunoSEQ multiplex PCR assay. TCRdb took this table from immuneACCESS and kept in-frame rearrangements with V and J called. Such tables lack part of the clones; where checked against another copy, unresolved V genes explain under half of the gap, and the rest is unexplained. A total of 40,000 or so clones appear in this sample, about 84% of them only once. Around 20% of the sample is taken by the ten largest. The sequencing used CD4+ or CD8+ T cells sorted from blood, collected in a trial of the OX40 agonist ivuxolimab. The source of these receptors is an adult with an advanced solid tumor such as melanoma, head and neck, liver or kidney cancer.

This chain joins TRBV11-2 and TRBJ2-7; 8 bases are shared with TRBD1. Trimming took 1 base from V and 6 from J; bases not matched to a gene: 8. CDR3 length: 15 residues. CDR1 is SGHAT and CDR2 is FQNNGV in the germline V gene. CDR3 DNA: TGTGCCAGCAGCTTAGCGGCAGGGGGCGCTTCCGAGCAGTACTTC. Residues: CASSLAAGGASEQYF.

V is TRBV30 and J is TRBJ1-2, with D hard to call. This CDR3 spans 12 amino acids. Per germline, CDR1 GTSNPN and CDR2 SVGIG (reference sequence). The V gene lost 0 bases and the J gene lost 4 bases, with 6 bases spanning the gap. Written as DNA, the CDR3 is TGTGCCTGGAGTGTCCTAGGCTATGGCTACACCTTC. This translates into CAWSVLGYGYTF.

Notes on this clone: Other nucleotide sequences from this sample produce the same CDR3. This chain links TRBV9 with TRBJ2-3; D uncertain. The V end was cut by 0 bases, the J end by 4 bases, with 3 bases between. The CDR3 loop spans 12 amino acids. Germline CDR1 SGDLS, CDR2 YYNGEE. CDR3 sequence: CASSVAADTQYF. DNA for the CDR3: TGTGCCAGCAGCGTAGCAGCAGATACGCAGTATTTT.

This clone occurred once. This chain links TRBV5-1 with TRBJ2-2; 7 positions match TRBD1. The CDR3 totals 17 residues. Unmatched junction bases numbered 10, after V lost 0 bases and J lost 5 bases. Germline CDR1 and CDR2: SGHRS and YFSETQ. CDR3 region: CASSLAGQGVRTGELFF. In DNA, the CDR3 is TGCGCCAGCAGCTTGGCCGGGCAGGGGGTCCGGACCGGGGAGCTGTTTTTT.

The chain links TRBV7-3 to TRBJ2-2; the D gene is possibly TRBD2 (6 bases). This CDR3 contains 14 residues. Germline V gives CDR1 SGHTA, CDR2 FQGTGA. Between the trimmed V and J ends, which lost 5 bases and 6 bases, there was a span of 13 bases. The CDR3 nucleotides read TGTGCCAGCAGCCCGGACCCGGGGGCCGGGGAGCTGTTTTTT. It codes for CASSPDPGAGELFF.

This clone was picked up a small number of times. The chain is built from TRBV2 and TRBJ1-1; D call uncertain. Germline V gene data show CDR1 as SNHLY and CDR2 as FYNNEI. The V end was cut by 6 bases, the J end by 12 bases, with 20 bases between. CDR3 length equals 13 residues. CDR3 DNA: TGTGCCAGCAGGGATATGCGAAAGGGTGAGTCTTTCTTT. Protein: CASRDMRKGESFF.

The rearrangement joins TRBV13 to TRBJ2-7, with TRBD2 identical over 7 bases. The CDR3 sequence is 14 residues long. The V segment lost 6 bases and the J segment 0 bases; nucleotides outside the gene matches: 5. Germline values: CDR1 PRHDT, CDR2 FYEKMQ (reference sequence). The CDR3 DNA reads TGTGCCAGCAGTGTGGCTAGCGGCTCCTACGAGCAGTACTTC. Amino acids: CASSVASGSYEQYF.

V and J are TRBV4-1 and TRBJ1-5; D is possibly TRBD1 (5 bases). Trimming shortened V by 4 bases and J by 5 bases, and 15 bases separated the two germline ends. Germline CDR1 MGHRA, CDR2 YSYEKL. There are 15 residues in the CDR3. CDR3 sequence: CASSRDGRAYQPQHF. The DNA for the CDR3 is TGCGCCAGCAGCCGGGACGGAAGGGCTTATCAGCCCCAGCATTTT.

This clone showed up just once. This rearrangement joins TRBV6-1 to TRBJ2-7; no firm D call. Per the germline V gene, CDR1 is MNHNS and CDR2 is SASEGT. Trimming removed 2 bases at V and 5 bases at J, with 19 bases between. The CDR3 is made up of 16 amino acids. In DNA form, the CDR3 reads TGTGCCAGCAGTGAATCCGGACCCACCCCTGGCCACGAGCAGTACTTC. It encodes CASSESGPTPGHEQYF.

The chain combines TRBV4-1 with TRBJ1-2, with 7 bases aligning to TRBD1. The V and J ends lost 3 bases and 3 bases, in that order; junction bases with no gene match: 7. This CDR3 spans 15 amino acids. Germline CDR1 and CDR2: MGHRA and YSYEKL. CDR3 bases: TGCGCCAGCAGCCAGGAGGACAGGTCTTACTATGGCTACACCTTC. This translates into CASSQEDRSYYGYTF.

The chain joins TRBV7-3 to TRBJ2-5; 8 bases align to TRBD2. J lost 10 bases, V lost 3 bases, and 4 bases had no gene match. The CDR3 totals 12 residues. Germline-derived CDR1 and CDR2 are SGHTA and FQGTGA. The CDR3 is CASSFSGGDQYF. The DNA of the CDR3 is TGTGCCAGCAGCTTTTCGGGAGGGGACCAGTACTTC.

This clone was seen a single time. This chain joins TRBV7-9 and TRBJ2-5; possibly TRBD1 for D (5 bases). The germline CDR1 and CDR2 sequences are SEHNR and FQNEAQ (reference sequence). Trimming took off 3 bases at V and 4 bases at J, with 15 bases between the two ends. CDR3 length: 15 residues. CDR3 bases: TGTGCCAGCAGCTTGCCCCCAGGGATAGGAGAGACCCAGTACTTC. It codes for CASSLPPGIGETQYF.

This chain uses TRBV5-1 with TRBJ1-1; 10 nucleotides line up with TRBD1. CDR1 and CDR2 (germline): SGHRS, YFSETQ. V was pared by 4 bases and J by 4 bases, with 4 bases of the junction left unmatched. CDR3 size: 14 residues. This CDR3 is CASSRQGAGTEAFF. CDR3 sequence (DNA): TGCGCCAGCAGCAGACAGGGGGCTGGCACTGAAGCTTTCTTT.

CDR3 bases: TGTGCCATATCCGGGACTAGATACGAGCAGTACTTC. It translates to CAISGTRYEQYF. The V gene is TRBV28, the J gene TRBJ2-7, with TRBD2 matching 8 bases. The V segment lost 10 bases and the J segment 4 bases; nucleotides outside the gene matches: 6. The CDR3 totals 12 residues. Germline V CDR1 and CDR2: MDHEN, SYDVKM. Combining the CDR3 with reference TRBV28 and TRBJ2-7 gives the whole variable domain DVKVTQSSRYLVKRTGEKVFLECVQDMDHENMFWYRQDPGLGLRLIYFSYDVKMKEKGDIPEGYSVSREKKERFSLILESASTNQTSMYLCAISGTRYEQYFGPGTRLTVT.

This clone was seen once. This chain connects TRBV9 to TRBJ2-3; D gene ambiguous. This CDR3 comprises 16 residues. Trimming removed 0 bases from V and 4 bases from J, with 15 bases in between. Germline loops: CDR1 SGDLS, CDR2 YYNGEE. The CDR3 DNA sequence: TGTGCCAGCAGCGTAGAGGTCTCCCCACCCCCAGATACGCAGTATTTT. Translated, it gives CASSVEVSPPPDTQYF.

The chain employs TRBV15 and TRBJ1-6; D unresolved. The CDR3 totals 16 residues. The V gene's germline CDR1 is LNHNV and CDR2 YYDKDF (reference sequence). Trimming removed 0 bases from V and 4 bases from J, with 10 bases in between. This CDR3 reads CATSRENPTYNSPLHF. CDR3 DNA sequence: TGTGCCACCAGCAGAGAGAACCCCACTTATAATTCACCCCTCCACTTT.

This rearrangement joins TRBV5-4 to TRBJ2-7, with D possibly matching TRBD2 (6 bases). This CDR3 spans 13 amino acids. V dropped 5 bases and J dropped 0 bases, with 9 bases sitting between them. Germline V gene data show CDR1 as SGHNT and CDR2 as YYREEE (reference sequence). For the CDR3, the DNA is TGTGCCAGCAGTTCAGCGGGCTCCTACGAGCAGTACTTC. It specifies CASSSAGSYEQYF.

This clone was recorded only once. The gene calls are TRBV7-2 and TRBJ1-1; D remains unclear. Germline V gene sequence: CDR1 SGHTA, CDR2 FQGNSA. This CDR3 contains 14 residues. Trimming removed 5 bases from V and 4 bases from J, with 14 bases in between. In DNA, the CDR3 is TGTGCCAGCAGCCAAGGCGGGAGCGGCACTGAAGCTTTCTTT. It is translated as CASSQGGSGTEAFF.

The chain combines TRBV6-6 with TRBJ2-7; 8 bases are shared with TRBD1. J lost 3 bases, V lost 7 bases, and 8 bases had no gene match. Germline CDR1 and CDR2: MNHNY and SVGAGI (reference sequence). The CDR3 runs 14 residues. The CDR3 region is CASKSAGGDYEQYF. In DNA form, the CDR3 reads TGTGCCAGCAAGAGCGCAGGGGGCGACTACGAGCAGTACTTC.

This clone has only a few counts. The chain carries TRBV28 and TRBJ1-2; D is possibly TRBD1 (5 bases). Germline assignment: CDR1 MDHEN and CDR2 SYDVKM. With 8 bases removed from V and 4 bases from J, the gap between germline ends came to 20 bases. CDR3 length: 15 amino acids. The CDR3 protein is CASSLGTSNSYGYTF. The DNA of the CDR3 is TGTGCCAGCTCGTTAGGGACCTCAAACTCCTATGGCTACACCTTC.